The T cell receptor (beta chain) described here comes from a study of breast tumors, draining lymph nodes, adjacent tissues. TCRdb used MiXCR to reprocess the multiplex PCR reads, holding one entry per CDR3 protein. The top ten clones hold 4.5% to 7% of a sample with fewer than 140,000 distinct CDR3 sequences, roughly 29% of them seen once. This clonotype was counted many times. Breast cancer patients provided tissue from their axillary draining lymph nodes. Per the germline V gene, CDR1 is DFQATT and CDR2 is SNEGSKA (reference sequence). J gave up 6 bases and V 1 base, and 2 bases lay outside the gene matches. There are 13 residues in the CDR3.

The TCR originated in a female donor with breast cancer. Some clones in this sample may be carry-over from other donors' samples. Sequenced input: axillary lymph node tissue. This chain joins TRBV20-1 and TRBJ1-4, with 7 positions matching TRBD1. CDR3 sequence reads: CSARATGDEKLFF. The CDR3 DNA is TGCAGTGCTAGAGCAACAGGGGATGAAAAACTGTTTTTT.